One and the same sample provided the 21 T cell receptor beta chains below, sequenced in a study of T-cell memory formation after mild COVID-19. A single record per CDR3 protein comes from TCRdb applying MiXCR to the 5' RACE reads. The sample lists some 110,000 distinct CDR3 sequences, about 17% occurring once. The source material was PBMCs or a T cell subset sorted from them (not recorded which). These receptors all stem from an adult woman who had mild COVID-19 (a few samples of this study predate the infection). Cell type and time point are not known.

This clonotype was seen a few times. V usage is TRBV27 and J usage is TRBJ2-7; 9 positions agree with TRBD1. CDR1 is MNHEY and CDR2 is SMNVEV in the germline V gene (reference sequence). This CDR3 comprises 15 residues. V was clipped by 2 bases and J by 4 bases; unmatched bases: 6. The CDR3 reads CASSLGTGLLYEQYF. As DNA, the CDR3 is TGTGCCAGCAGTTTAGGGACAGGGTTATTGTACGAGCAGTACTTC.

The gene calls are TRBV12-3 or TRBV12-4 and TRBJ1-5; D is undetermined. Trimming removed 6 bases at V and 0 bases at J, with 12 bases between. The CDR3 length is 15 residues. CDR3 sequence reads: CASSLEDHSNQPQHF. DNA for the CDR3: TGTGCCAGCAGCCTCGAAGATCATAGCAATCAGCCCCAGCATTTT.

This clonotype appeared a few times. The V and J genes are TRBV27 and TRBJ2-5; maybe TRBD2 (5 bases). This CDR3 has 13 residues. The V end lost 8 bases, the J end lost 3 bases, and 13 bases lay between the germline ends. The germline V gene has CDR1 MNHEY and CDR2 SMNVEV (reference sequence). The CDR3 sequence is CASSEDWEETQYF. CDR3 bases: TGTGCCAGCTCGGAGGACTGGGAAGAGACCCAGTACTTC.

This clonotype appeared once. The chain recombines TRBV7-9 with TRBJ1-1, with 9 bases that match TRBD1. The CDR3 loop spans 14 amino acids. Germline CDR1 reads SEHNR; CDR2 reads FQNEAQ (reference sequence). V dropped 4 bases and J dropped 6; count of bases not matched to a gene: 6. The CDR3 loop is CASSSGTGLSEAFF. CDR3 DNA: TGTGCCAGCAGCTCCGGGACAGGGCTCTCTGAAGCTTTCTTT.

The chain uses TRBV4-1 and TRBJ2-7; 7 bases align to TRBD1. The length of the CDR3 is 15 residues. The germline V gene has CDR1 MGHRA and CDR2 YSYEKL. Trimming at V came to 1 base and at J to 2 bases, leaving 5 bases not matched to a gene. CDR3 residues: CASSQVDRETYEQYF. DNA for the CDR3: TGCGCCAGCAGCCAAGTTGACAGGGAGACCTACGAGCAGTACTTC.

The rearrangement uses TRBV12-3 or TRBV12-4 and TRBJ2-2; D possibly corresponds to TRBD1 (6 bases). Trimming took off 4 bases at V and 1 base at J, with 13 bases between the two ends. This CDR3 contains 16 residues. The CDR3 region is CASSSPPTGNTGELFF. CDR3 nucleotide sequence: TGTGCCAGCAGTTCCCCCCCGACAGGGAACACCGGGGAGCTGTTTTTT.

This sequence joins TRBV10-3 and TRBJ2-1; no reliable D call. CDR1 is ENHRY, CDR2 SYGVKD, per germline. V was pared by 6 bases and J by 5 bases, with 17 bases between. This CDR3 region has 15 residues. The chain's CDR3 is CAISDPLRRDNEQFF. The CDR3 DNA sequence: TGTGCCATCAGCGACCCTTTAAGAAGGGACAATGAGCAGTTCTTC.

The V and J genes are TRBV7-9 and TRBJ1-4; 7 nucleotides match TRBD1. The junction had 6 bases not matched to a gene; V was cut back by 2 bases and J by 0 bases. The CDR3 has 17 amino acids. CDR1 and CDR2 from the germline V gene are SEHNR and FQNEAQ (reference sequence). The CDR3 spells CASSLPYQGATNEKLFF. In DNA, the CDR3 is TGTGCCAGCAGCTTACCTTACCAGGGGGCAACTAATGAAAAACTGTTTTTT. The full variable domain, rest sourced from reference TRBV7-9 and TRBJ1-4, is DTGVSQNPRHKITKRGQNVTFRCDPISEHNRLYWYRQTLGQGPEFLTYFQNEAQLEKSRLLSDRFSAERPKGSFSTLEIQRTEQGDSAMYLCASSLPYQGATNEKLFFGSGTQLSVL.

This clonotype was seen ten or more times. The rearrangement links TRBV29-1 to TRBJ2-1; 7 bases line up with TRBD2. The germline gives CDR1 SQVTM, CDR2 ANQGSEA. V shed 1 base and J 9 bases; nucleotides not matched to a gene: 15. The CDR3 has 16 residues. The CDR3 coding sequence is TGCAGCGTTGAAGTTCAAGGCTGGGGACTACAGAGTGAGCAGTTCTTC. Translation: CSVEVQGWGLQSEQFF.

The rearrangement uses TRBV5-1 and TRBJ2-7, with D possibly matching TRBD1 (5 bases). The CDR3 runs 14 residues. Trimming stripped 5 bases from V and 7 bases from J, with 19 bases between. From germline, CDR1 is SGHRS and CDR2 YFSETQ. CDR3 bases: TGCGCCAGCAGTGAGTCGCAGGGATCTTGGGAGCAGTACTTC. This sequence encodes CASSESQGSWEQYF.

The chain couples TRBV11-1 to TRBJ2-2; D may correspond to TRBD1 or TRBD2 (5 bases each). The CDR3 runs 16 residues. Germline V gene sequence: CDR1 SGHAT, CDR2 FQDESV (reference sequence). The V gene lost 4 bases and the J gene lost 3 bases, with 15 bases spanning the gap. CDR3 DNA sequence: TGTGCCAGCAGCTCCCTACGGGGCCTCTACACCGGGGAGCTGTTTTTT. Translating it yields CASSSLRGLYTGELFF. The full variable domain, its missing parts supplied by reference TRBV11-1 and TRBJ2-2, is EAEVAQSPRYKITEKSQAVAFWCDPISGHATLYWYRQILGQGPELLVQFQDESVVDDSQLPKDRFSAERLKGVDSTLKIQPAELGDSAMYLCASSSLRGLYTGELFFGEGSRLTVL.

This clonotype was observed a few times. This sequence joins TRBV4-1 and TRBJ1-1; no clear D gene. CDR1 and CDR2 (germline): MGHRA, YSYEKL. Between the trimmed V and J ends, which lost 5 bases and 4 bases, there was a span of 8 bases. The CDR3 extends over 12 amino acids. CDR3 DNA sequence: TGCGCCAGCAGCTCGGCGGCCACTGAAGCTTTCTTT. Translation: CASSSAATEAFF.

This chain uses TRBV9 with TRBJ2-1; D ambiguous. The CDR3 totals 12 residues. The germline gives CDR1 SGDLS, CDR2 YYNGEE. Trimming took off 2 bases at V and 6 bases at J, with 6 bases between the two ends. In DNA form, the CDR3 reads TGTGCCAGCAGCGTTGAAGGCAATGAGCAGTTCTTC. Its protein is CASSVEGNEQFF.

In its sample, this clonotype was seen a few times. The V call is TRBV5-1, the J call TRBJ2-7; D might be TRBD1 (5 bases). CDR3 length equals 14 residues. Trimming shortened V by 4 bases and J by 3 bases, and 14 bases separated the two germline ends. CDR1 and CDR2 (germline): SGHRS, YFSETQ. DNA for the CDR3: TGCGCCAGCAGCGACAGTCCCGAACACTACGAGCAGTACTTC. Translating it yields CASSDSPEHYEQYF.

This chain uses TRBV7-9 with TRBJ2-7; 8 bases fit TRBD1. This CDR3 is 14 amino acids long. Germline CDR1 is SEHNR and CDR2 is FQNEAQ (reference sequence). V shed 5 bases and J 2 bases; nucleotides not matched to a gene: 5. DNA for the CDR3: TGTGCCAGCAGCACGACAGGGGTACCCTACGAGCAGTACTTC. Translation gives CASSTTGVPYEQYF.

The gene calls are TRBV7-9 and TRBJ2-5; D is uncertain. The CDR3 contains 14 residues. Trimming left V 1 base short and J 5 bases short, with 11 bases between. CDR1 is SEHNR, CDR2 FQNEAQ, per germline (reference sequence). The CDR3: CASSLVDGGETQYF. CDR3 DNA: TGTGCCAGCAGCTTAGTTGACGGTGGGGAGACCCAGTACTTC.

The V and J genes are TRBV27 and TRBJ2-1; 9 nucleotides agree with TRBD2. The CDR3 sequence is 18 residues long. Trimming removed 2 bases from V and 0 bases from J; junction bases left unmatched: 8. Germline V CDR1 and CDR2: MNHEY, SMNVEV (reference sequence). The CDR3 sequence is CASSLRVGGLASYNEQFF. CDR3 in DNA: TGTGCCAGCAGTTTAAGGGTGGGGGGACTAGCCTCCTACAATGAGCAGTTCTTC.

This chain joins TRBV6-5 and TRBJ2-7, with 8 bases that match TRBD1. Trimming at V came to 2 bases and at J to 4 bases, leaving 7 bases not matched to a gene. Germline V gene sequence: CDR1 MNHEY, CDR2 SVGAGI. The CDR3 totals 15 residues. CDR3 sequence (DNA): TGTGCCAGCAGTTACCTAGGACAGGGAACATACGAGCAGTACTTC. It codes for CASSYLGQGTYEQYF.

This clonotype was found a few times. V is TRBV6-2 or TRBV6-3 and J is TRBJ2-3; 9 positions match TRBD1. V was clipped by 6 bases and J by 3 bases; unmatched bases: 7. CDR3 size: 15 residues. Germline loops: CDR1 MNHEY, CDR2 SVGEGT. CDR3: CASRPGTGSTDTQYF. DNA of the CDR3: TGTGCCAGCAGGCCCGGGACAGGGAGTACAGATACGCAGTATTTT.

Worth noting for this clonotype: The junction differs from germline at one of its ends, possibly a read error. The chain combines TRBV7-7 with TRBJ2-1, with 14 bases aligning to TRBD2. Germline values: CDR1 SSHAT, CDR2 FNYEAQ (reference sequence). This CDR3 is built from 15 residues. This chain's CDR3 is CASSRLAGGYNEQFF. CDR3 coding DNA: TGTGCTAGCAGCCGACTAGCGGGAGGGTACAATGAGCAGTTCTTC.

This chain uses TRBV9 with TRBJ2-1; the match to TRBD2 covers 11 bases. The CDR3 runs 15 residues. CDR1 SGDLS and CDR2 YYNGEE come from the germline V gene. The J segment lost 7 bases and the V segment lost 4 bases, leaving 7 bases of the junction unmatched. The CDR3 reads CASSLSGRDANEQFF. For the CDR3, the DNA is TGTGCCAGCAGCCTTAGCGGGAGGGACGCAAATGAGCAGTTCTTC.